This entry features one T cell receptor (beta chain) sequence. The sample comes from a study of T cell responses to AZD1222 COVID-19 vaccine. The assay was immunoSEQ multiplex PCR, and TCRdb's table has in-frame clones only and misses some. The data contain more than 100,000 clones, about 92% of them singletons. This CDR3 region has 13 residues. The V gene lost 6 bases and the J gene lost 2 bases, with 5 bases spanning the gap. Germline CDR1 reads MRHNA; CDR2 reads SNTAGT. This chain uses TRBV6-4 with TRBJ2-6; the D gene is possibly TRBD1 (5 bases). The receptor's source is an adult who received the AZD1222 COVID-19 vaccine. The sample here was peripheral blood, taken 28 days after the second AZD1222 dose. The CDR3 DNA is TGTGCCAGCAGGGGGCCTGGGGCCAACGTCCTGACTTTC. The encoded protein is CASRGPGANVLTF.